What follows are 31 T cell receptor beta chains derived from one specimen sequenced in a study of T cells in localized non-small cell lung cancer. This table comes from immunoSEQ multiplex PCR, and its TCRdb copy is limited to in-frame clones, with some not included. The data hold around 33,000 clones, with around 88% observed a single time. The sequences come from peripheral blood, collected before any cancer treatment. Receptors originate from a woman aged 35 to 69 with stage I lung adenocarcinoma.

V gene TRBV30 combines with J gene TRBJ1-2, with a possible D match to TRBD1 (5 bases). Trimming pared 3 bases from V and 0 bases from J, leaving 8 bases between. The germline gives CDR1 GTSNPN, CDR2 SVGIG (reference sequence). The CDR3 runs to 13 residues. CDR3 coding DNA: TGTGCCTGGAGACAGGAGTCTAACTATGGCTACACCTTC. Residues: CAWRQESNYGYTF.

The chain uses TRBV6-6 and TRBJ1-6; 7 bases map to TRBD1. The trim removed 6 bases at V and 13 bases at J, leaving 15 bases unmatched. This CDR3 spans 15 amino acids. Germline values: CDR1 MNHNY, CDR2 SVGAGI (reference sequence). The CDR3 DNA reads TGTGCCAGCAGCCAGATCGGACAGGAGGGTGTCCCCCTCCACTTT. Amino acid sequence: CASSQIGQEGVPLHF.

This clone occurred once. CDR3 region: CAIRDTSYSNQPQHF. In DNA form, the CDR3 reads TGTGCCATACGGGACACCAGTTATAGCAATCAGCCCCAGCATTTT. This rearrangement joins TRBV6-1 to TRBJ1-5; possible D gene TRBD1, 6 bases. The V end lost 10 bases, the J end lost 0 bases, and 16 bases lay between the germline ends. The CDR3 is 15 residues long. Germline CDR1 is MNHNS and CDR2 is SASEGT.

This chain links TRBV4-2 with TRBJ1-2; D perhaps matches TRBD1 (5 bases). This CDR3 contains 14 residues. Germline V lookup: CDR1 LGHNA, CDR2 YNFKEQ. V gave up 0 bases and J gave up 8 bases, with 13 bases separating them. For the CDR3, the DNA is TGTGCCAGCAGCCAAGATAAGGGTTGGGGCGGCTACACCTTC. Encoded protein: CASSQDKGWGGYTF.

This sequence joins TRBV7-3 and TRBJ2-1, with 7 bases that match TRBD2. CDR1 and CDR2 (germline): SGHTA, FQGTGA. CDR3 size: 16 residues. With 5 bases clipped from V and 4 bases from J, the junction kept 11 bases outside the gene matches. CDR3 nucleotides: TGTGCCAGCAGCCAAGCCGGGACTACACCATACAATGAGCAGTTCTTC. Amino acid sequence: CASSQAGTTPYNEQFF. Using reference TRBV7-3 and TRBJ2-1 for the parts outside the CDR3, the full variable domain is GAGVSQTPSNKVTEKGKYVELRCDPISGHTALYWYRQSLGQGPEFLIYFQGTGAADDSGLPNDRFFAVRPEGSVSTLKIQRTERGDSAVYLCASSQAGTTPYNEQFFGPGTRLTVL.

CDR3 residues: CASSGQGMGEQYF. The DNA of the CDR3 is TGTGCCAGCAGTGGACAGGGGATGGGCGAGCAGTACTTC. The chain combines TRBV2 with TRBJ2-7, with 8 bases identical to TRBD1. V lost 4 bases and J lost 6; bases outside the gene matches: 5. CDR3 size: 13 residues. Germline values: CDR1 SNHLY, CDR2 FYNNEI.

The genes are TRBV5-1 and TRBJ1-2; 9 positions agree with TRBD1. This CDR3 comprises 15 residues. Germline-derived CDR1 and CDR2 are SGHRS and YFSETQ. J gave up 2 bases and V 0 bases, and 2 bases lay outside the gene matches. CDR3 sequence: CASSLGGQGNYGYTF. CDR3 sequence (DNA): TGCGCCAGCAGCTTGGGGGGACAGGGCAACTATGGCTACACCTTC.

The genes are TRBV28 and TRBJ1-2; D not resolved. V lost 1 base and J 5 bases, leaving 14 bases between the germline ends. Germline values: CDR1 MDHEN, CDR2 SYDVKM. The CDR3 sequence is 15 residues long. CDR3 residues: CASSLYQATKYGYTF. The CDR3 nucleotides read TGTGCCAGCAGTTTATATCAGGCGACAAAATATGGCTACACCTTC.

The chain links TRBV2 to TRBJ1-1; D remains ambiguous. The CDR3 length is 13 residues. V was trimmed by 6 bases and J by 3 bases, leaving 11 bases between them. Germline assignment: CDR1 SNHLY and CDR2 FYNNEI. The CDR3 sequence: CASSPGPYTEAFF. CDR3 sequence (DNA): TGTGCCAGCAGCCCCGGACCGTACACTGAAGCTTTCTTT.

This chain uses TRBV4-3 with TRBJ2-3; 10 bases fit TRBD2. CDR3 size: 14 residues. The germline gives CDR1 LGHNA, CDR2 YSLEER. V trimming: 10 bases; J trimming: 6 bases; junction bases outside the gene matches: 10. CDR3 DNA sequence: TGCGCCACAGCCCGGTCTAGCGGGGGTGATACGCAGTATTTT. Its protein product is CATARSSGGDTQYF.

To note about this clone: The same CDR3 is also encoded by other DNA sequences in this sample. This rearrangement joins TRBV11-2 to TRBJ1-1, with D maybe TRBD1 (5 bases). The CDR3 has 14 residues. Germline-derived CDR1 and CDR2 are SGHAT and FQNNGV. V gave up 4 bases and J gave up 12 bases, with 21 bases separating them. CDR3 DNA sequence: TGTGCCAGCAGCTCAACTAGGCAAGGGGCGGGATCTTTCTTT. It is translated as CASSSTRQGAGSFF.

The chain uses TRBV6-4 and TRBJ2-1; D assignment may be TRBD1 or TRBD2 (5 bases each). V lost 6 bases, J lost 1 base, and 10 bases lay in between. The CDR3 totals 14 residues. CDR1 is MRHNA, CDR2 SNTAGT, per germline. CDR3 amino acids: CASSRDGSYNEQFF. CDR3 nucleotides: TGTGCCAGCAGCCGGGACGGATCCTACAATGAGCAGTTCTTC.

The chain uses TRBV6-4 and TRBJ1-1, with unresolved D. The V end lost 3 bases, the J end lost 4 bases, and 9 bases lay between the germline ends. The CDR3 is made up of 13 amino acids. Germline V lookup: CDR1 MRHNA, CDR2 SNTAGT. The DNA of the CDR3 is TGTGCCAGCAGTGAACAGAGGAGCACTGAAGCTTTCTTT. This translates into CASSEQRSTEAFF.

The V call is TRBV5-1, the J call TRBJ1-4; D uncertain. The CDR3 spans 16 residues. V was pared by 2 bases and J by 0 bases, with 11 bases between. CDR1 and CDR2 (germline): SGHRS, YFSETQ. In nucleotides, the CDR3 is TGCGCCAGCAGCTTAGGGTACCTTTCAACTAATGAAAAACTGTTTTTT. Translation: CASSLGYLSTNEKLFF.

This clone was seen just once. V usage is TRBV7-6 and J usage is TRBJ2-1; D call uncertain. Per germline, CDR1 SGHVS and CDR2 FNYEAQ. The V and J ends lost 0 bases and 3 bases respectively, with 9 bases between them. This CDR3 is built from 15 residues. The CDR3 loop reads CASSLASSSYNEQFF. The CDR3 bases are TGTGCCAGCAGCTTAGCTTCCTCCAGCTACAATGAGCAGTTCTTC. Filled out from reference TRBV7-6 and TRBJ2-1, the complete variable domain reads GAGVSQSPRYKVTKRGQDVALRCDPISGHVSLYWYRQALGQGPEFLTYFNYEAQQDKSGLPNDRFSAERPEGSISTLTIQRTEQRDSAMYRCASSLASSSYNEQFFGPGTRLTVL.

The chain combines TRBV4-3 with TRBJ2-5, with 9 positions matching TRBD2. CDR1 LGHNA and CDR2 YSLEER come from the germline V gene. J lost 4 bases, V lost 1 base, and 7 bases had no gene match. This CDR3 has 16 amino acids. CDR3 amino acids: CASSQGWLAGRETQYF. CDR3 nucleotides: TGCGCCAGCAGCCAAGGATGGCTAGCGGGGAGAGAGACCCAGTACTTC.

The J gene is TRBJ2-5, the V gene TRBV10-2, with 8 bases matching TRBD2. Germline V gene data show CDR1 as WSHSY and CDR2 as SAAADI. The CDR3 is 13 amino acids. Unmatched junction bases numbered 9, after V lost 8 bases and J lost 7 bases. DNA for the CDR3: TGCGCCAGCCGGGATAGCGGGGAGGGGACCCAGTACTTC. This translates into CASRDSGEGTQYF.

This clone was recorded only once. The chain joins TRBV30 to TRBJ1-5; 8 bases are shared with TRBD1. Germline assignment: CDR1 GTSNPN and CDR2 SVGIG (reference sequence). The CDR3 is 15 residues long. The V gene end was trimmed by 3 bases and the J gene end by 2 bases; junction bases not matched to a gene: 6. DNA for the CDR3: TGTGCCTGGAGCGAGGGACAGGCACGCAATCAGCCCCAGCATTTT. It encodes CAWSEGQARNQPQHF.

The chain employs TRBV4-2 and TRBJ1-2; D gene uncertain. The CDR3 has 14 residues. V lost 5 bases and J lost 1, with 11 bases in between. CDR1 and CDR2 (germline): LGHNA, YNFKEQ. CDR3 sequence (DNA): TGTGCCAGCAGCTTGGGAGTAGGTAACTATGGCTACACCTTC. It encodes CASSLGVGNYGYTF.

The chain combines TRBV4-2 with TRBJ2-1; possible D gene TRBD2, 5 bases. This CDR3 spans 14 amino acids. The V end lost 2 bases, the J end lost 6 bases, and 11 bases lay between the germline ends. Germline V gene lookup returns CDR1 LGHNA and CDR2 YNFKEQ. In nucleotides, the CDR3 is TGTGCCAGCAGCCAACCCGTACGGGGCAATGAGCAGTTCTTC. This gives the protein CASSQPVRGNEQFF.

This chain links TRBV4-2 with TRBJ2-7; 11 positions agree with TRBD1. CDR3 size: 16 residues. V dropped 2 bases and J dropped 3; count of bases not matched to a gene: 6. The germline V gene has CDR1 LGHNA and CDR2 YNFKEQ. The CDR3 nucleotides are TGTGCCAGCAGCCAATCCTGGGGACAGGGGGTCTACGAGCAGTACTTC. Protein sequence: CASSQSWGQGVYEQYF.

The CDR3 sequence: CASSKLASQETQYF. The CDR3 DNA reads TGTGCCAGCAGCAAGCTAGCTTCCCAAGAGACCCAGTACTTC. The chain recombines TRBV7-2 with TRBJ2-5, with D maybe TRBD2 (5 bases). V lost 5 bases to trimming and J lost 1 base, with 11 bases between them. The length of the CDR3 is 14 residues. Germline V gene sequence: CDR1 SGHTA, CDR2 FQGNSA.

This chain joins TRBV19 and TRBJ1-1, with D possibly TRBD1 on 6 matching bases. The V end was cut by 2 bases, the J end by 9 bases, with 16 bases between. Per the germline V gene, CDR1 is LNHDA and CDR2 is SQIVND (reference sequence). The CDR3 runs 14 residues. This CDR3 is CASSINRGLSKAFF. Written as DNA, the CDR3 is TGTGCCAGTAGTATAAATCGGGGGCTCTCCAAAGCTTTCTTT. Using reference TRBV19 and TRBJ1-1 for the parts outside the CDR3, the full variable domain is DGGITQSPKYLFRKEGQNVTLSCEQNLNHDAMYWYRQDPGQGLRLIYYSQIVNDFQKGDIAEGYSVSREKKESFPLTVTSAQKNPTAFYLCASSINRGLSKAFFGQGTRLTVV.

This rearrangement joins TRBV28 to TRBJ1-2, with D possibly TRBD1 on 5 matching bases. CDR3 size: 16 residues. V lost 8 bases and J 0 bases, leaving 19 bases between the germline ends. The germline V gene encodes CDR1 MDHEN and CDR2 SYDVKM. The DNA for the CDR3 is TGTGCCAGCGGTTCCCCTTGGGGCAGGACTAACTATGGCTACACCTTC. This translates into CASGSPWGRTNYGYTF.

The V call is TRBV2, the J call TRBJ1-4, with no clear D. Between the trimmed V and J ends, which lost 6 bases and 4 bases, there was a span of 15 bases. Germline V gene sequence: CDR1 SNHLY, CDR2 FYNNEI. This CDR3 contains 15 residues. CDR3 region: CASSQMIRSNEKLFF. CDR3 bases: TGTGCCAGCAGCCAGATGATAAGGAGTAATGAAAAACTGTTTTTT.

V usage is TRBV10-3 and J usage is TRBJ1-4; no reliable D call. V was shortened by 4 bases and J by 5 bases, with 11 bases between the two germline ends. This CDR3 is built from 14 residues. CDR1 is ENHRY and CDR2 is SYGVKD in the germline V gene. In nucleotides, the CDR3 is TGTGCCATCAGTGCCAACGGAGTAAATGAAAAACTGTTTTTT. Its protein product is CAISANGVNEKLFF.

The chain uses TRBV16 and TRBJ1-2; 9 nucleotides align to TRBD1. V shed 4 bases, J shed 3 bases, and the junction held 6 bases outside the gene matches. There are 15 residues in the CDR3. The germline CDR1 and CDR2 sequences are KGHSY and FQNENV. The CDR3 DNA sequence: TGTGCCAGCAGCCCGGCGGGACAGGGCTACTATGGCTACACCTTC. It specifies CASSPAGQGYYGYTF.

The gene calls are TRBV19 and TRBJ1-4; TRBD1 matches at 9 bases. The germline CDR1 and CDR2 sequences are LNHDA and SQIVND (reference sequence). This CDR3 spans 16 amino acids. With 3 bases clipped from V and 3 bases from J, the junction kept 5 bases outside the gene matches. The CDR3 loop is CASSMGQGSANEKLFF. In DNA, the CDR3 is TGTGCCAGTAGTATGGGACAGGGTTCGGCTAATGAAAAACTGTTTTTT.

This clone has a single count. V and J are TRBV6-5 and TRBJ1-1, with D hard to call. CDR1 is MNHEY, CDR2 SVGAGI, per germline. V lost 6 bases, J lost 3 bases, and 8 bases lay in between. The CDR3 sequence is 12 residues long. The CDR3 DNA follows: TGTGCCAGCAGGACGTATGACACTGAAGCTTTCTTT. It specifies CASRTYDTEAFF.

The sample holds a few counts of this clone. The chain employs TRBV7-2 and TRBJ1-3; 9 nucleotides line up with TRBD1. V lost 3 bases to trimming and J lost 1 base; unmatched junction nucleotides: 1. This CDR3 spans 15 amino acids. Germline V lookup: CDR1 SGHTA, CDR2 FQGNSA. DNA of the CDR3: TGTGCCAGCAGCTTGGGGACAGGGTCTGGAAACACCATATATTTT. It is translated as CASSLGTGSGNTIYF.

The chain links TRBV28 to TRBJ1-2; D remains ambiguous. Germline V CDR1 and CDR2: MDHEN, SYDVKM. This CDR3 region has 13 residues. V was trimmed by 5 bases and J by 8 bases, leaving 15 bases between them. The CDR3 bases are TGTGCCAGCAGTCTGACCCTAGGTTCAGGCTACACCTTC. Amino acids: CASSLTLGSGYTF.